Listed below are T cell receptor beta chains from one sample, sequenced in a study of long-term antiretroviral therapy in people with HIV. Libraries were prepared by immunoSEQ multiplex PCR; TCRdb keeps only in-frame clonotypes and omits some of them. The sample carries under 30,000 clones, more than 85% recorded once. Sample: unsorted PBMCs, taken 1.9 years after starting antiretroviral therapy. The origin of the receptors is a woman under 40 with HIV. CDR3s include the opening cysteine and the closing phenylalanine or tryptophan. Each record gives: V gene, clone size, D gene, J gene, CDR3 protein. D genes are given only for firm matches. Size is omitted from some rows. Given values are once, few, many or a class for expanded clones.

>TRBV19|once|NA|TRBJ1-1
CASSGRLTNTEAFF
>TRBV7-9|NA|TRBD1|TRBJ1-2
CASSPGTGLWYGYTF
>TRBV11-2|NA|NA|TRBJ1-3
CASSLEMISHTIYF
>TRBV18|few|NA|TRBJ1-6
CASSGERNSPLHF
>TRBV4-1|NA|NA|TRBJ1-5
CASSQVLGGFQPQHF
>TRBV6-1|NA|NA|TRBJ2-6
CASRRDSGANVLTF
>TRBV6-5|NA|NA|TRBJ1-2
CASSPTIPLWGYTF
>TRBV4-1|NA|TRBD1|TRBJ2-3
CASSQQDRGTDTQYF
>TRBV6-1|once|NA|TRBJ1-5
CASSPGMTKNQPQHF
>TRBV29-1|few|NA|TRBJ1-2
CSADPPGTNYGYTF
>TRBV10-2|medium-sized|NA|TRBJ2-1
CASSEGRQSEQFF
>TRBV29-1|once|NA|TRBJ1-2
CSVEDWNGYTF
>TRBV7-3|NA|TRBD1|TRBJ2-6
CASSDRVGGANVLTF
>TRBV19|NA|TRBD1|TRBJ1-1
CASSTRDRGYDTEAFF
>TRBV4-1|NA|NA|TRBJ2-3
CASSQNRVRASSTDTQYF
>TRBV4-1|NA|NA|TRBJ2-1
CASSQEYGVSIYNEQFF
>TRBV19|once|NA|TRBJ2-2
CASDNGGPRGTGELFF
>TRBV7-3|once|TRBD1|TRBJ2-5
CASSPGQGETQYF
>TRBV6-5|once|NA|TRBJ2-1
CASMIGTTEFF
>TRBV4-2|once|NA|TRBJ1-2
CASSQGRGAQNYGYTF
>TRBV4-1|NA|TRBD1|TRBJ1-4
CASSQEGGTGDEKLFF
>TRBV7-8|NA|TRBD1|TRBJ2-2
CASSPRTGLRLGPTGELFF
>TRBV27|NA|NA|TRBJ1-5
CASTPLGGNQPQHF
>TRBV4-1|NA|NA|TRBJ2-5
CASSQINVLETQYF
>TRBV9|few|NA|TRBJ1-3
CASSGGGRILSGNTIYF
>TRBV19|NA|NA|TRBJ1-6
CASSDTNNSPLHF
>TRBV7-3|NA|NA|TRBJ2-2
CASSFVAGTGELFF
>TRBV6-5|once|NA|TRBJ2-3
CASSLSGATTDTQYF
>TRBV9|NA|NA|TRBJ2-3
CASSPREDTQYF
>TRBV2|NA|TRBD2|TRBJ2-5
CASIYGGGETQYF
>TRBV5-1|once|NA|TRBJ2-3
CASRRGLADTQYF
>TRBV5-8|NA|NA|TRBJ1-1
CASSGEIRPNEAFF
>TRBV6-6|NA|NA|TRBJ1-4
CASSGSRAGNEKLFF
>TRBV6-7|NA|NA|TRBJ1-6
CASTPRWGASSPLHF
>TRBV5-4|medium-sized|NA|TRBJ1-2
CASSFSYGTNYGYTF
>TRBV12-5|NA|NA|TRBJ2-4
CASAHSSRGRNIQYF
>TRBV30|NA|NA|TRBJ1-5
CAWEVKYSNQPQHF
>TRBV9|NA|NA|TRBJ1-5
CASSVDAAGDEPQHF
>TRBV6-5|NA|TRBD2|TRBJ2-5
CASSYGTSGEETQYF
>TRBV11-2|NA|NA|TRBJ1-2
CASSLDYFDRIYGYTF
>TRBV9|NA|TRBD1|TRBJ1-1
CASSVFDRANTEAFF
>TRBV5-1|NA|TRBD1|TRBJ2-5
CASSLRQGQETQYF
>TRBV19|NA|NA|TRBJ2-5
CATGSVGTQYF
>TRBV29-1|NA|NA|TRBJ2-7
CSVEVSRGGTYEQYF
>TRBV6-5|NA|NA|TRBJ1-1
CASSYRVSNTEAFF
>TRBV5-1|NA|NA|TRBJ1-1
CASSSGTGSNTEAFF
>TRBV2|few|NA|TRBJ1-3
CASSEASGVYSWNTIYF
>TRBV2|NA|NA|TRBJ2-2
CASSVSGQPTGELFF
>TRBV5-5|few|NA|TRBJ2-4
CASARSVDKNIQYF